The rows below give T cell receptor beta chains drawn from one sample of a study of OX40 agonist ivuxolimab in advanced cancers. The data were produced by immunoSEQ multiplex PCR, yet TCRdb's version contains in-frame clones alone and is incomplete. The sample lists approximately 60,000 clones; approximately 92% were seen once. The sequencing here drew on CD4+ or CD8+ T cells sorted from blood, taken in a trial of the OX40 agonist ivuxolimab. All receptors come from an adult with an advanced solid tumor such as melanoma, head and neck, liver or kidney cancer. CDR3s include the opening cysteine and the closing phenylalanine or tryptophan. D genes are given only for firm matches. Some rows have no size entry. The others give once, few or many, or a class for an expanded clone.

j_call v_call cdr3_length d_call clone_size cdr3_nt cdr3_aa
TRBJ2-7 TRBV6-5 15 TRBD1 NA TGTGCCAGCATTAGGACAGGGACAACTTCCTACGAGCAGTACTTC CASIRTGTTSYEQYF
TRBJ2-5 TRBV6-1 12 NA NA TGTGCCAGCAGTGAACAGGGAGAGACCCAGTACTTC CASSEQGETQYF
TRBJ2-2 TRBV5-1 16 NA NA TGCGCCAGCAGCTTGGCGGGGGGCGCATTCACCGGGGAGCTGTTTTTT CASSLAGGAFTGELFF
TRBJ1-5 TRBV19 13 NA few TGTGCCAGTAGTGGACAGTCAGATCAGCCCCAGCATTTT CASSGQSDQPQHF
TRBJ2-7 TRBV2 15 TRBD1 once TGTGCCAGCAGTGAAGCAACAGGGGGCGCCCACGAGCAGTACTTC CASSEATGGAHEQYF
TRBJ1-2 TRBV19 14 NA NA TGTGCCAGTAGTATAGGAAGTGTCCGGTATGGCTACACCTTC CASSIGSVRYGYTF
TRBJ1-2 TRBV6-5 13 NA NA TGTGCCAGCAGTGAATCGTTGAGGTATGGCTACACCTTC CASSESLRYGYTF
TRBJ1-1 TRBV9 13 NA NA TGTGCCAGCAGCGTAGCACCCAACACTGAAGCTTTCTTT CASSVAPNTEAFF
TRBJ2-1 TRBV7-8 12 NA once TGTGCCAGCGTCGAACGGGAGAATGAGCAGTTCTTC CASVERENEQFF
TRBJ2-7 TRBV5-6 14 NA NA TGTGCCAGCAGCTCCCGCGTAAGGGGAGGCGAGCAGTACTTC CASSSRVRGGEQYF
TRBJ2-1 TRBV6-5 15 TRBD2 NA TGTGCCAGCAGTTACGGACTAGCGGGATACAATGAGCAGTTCTTC CASSYGLAGYNEQFF
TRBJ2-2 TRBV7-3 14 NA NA TGTGCCAGCAGCTTTGATGGGAACACCGGGGAGCTGTTTTTT CASSFDGNTGELFF
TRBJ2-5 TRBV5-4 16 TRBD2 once TGTGCCAGCAGAATTACGACTAGCGGGGGGCAAGAGACCCAGTACTTC CASRITTSGGQETQYF
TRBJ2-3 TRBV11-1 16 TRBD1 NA TGTGCCAGCAGCCCCTGGACAGGGGGCCGCACAGATACGCAGTATTTT CASSPWTGGRTDTQYF
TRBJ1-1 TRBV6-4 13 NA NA TGTGCCAGCAGTGACGGGATGAACACTGAAGCTTTCTTT CASSDGMNTEAFF
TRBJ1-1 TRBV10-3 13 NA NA TGTGCCATCAGTGACAGAATGAACACTGAAGCTTTCTTT CAISDRMNTEAFF
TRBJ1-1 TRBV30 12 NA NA TGTGCCTGCAAAACACCGAGCACTGAAGCTTTCTTT CACKTPSTEAFF
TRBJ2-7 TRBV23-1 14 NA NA TGCGCCAGCATGGGGCGACTGGTTCCCTACGAGCAGTACTTC CASMGRLVPYEQYF
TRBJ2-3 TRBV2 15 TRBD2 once TGTGCCAGCAGCCCTAGCGGGCACTCGGGAGATACGCAGTATTTT CASSPSGHSGDTQYF
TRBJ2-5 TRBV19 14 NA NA TGTGCCAGTAGTATAGCATCAGGGGGGAAGACCCAGTACTTC CASSIASGGKTQYF
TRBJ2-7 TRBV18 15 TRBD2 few TGTGCCAGCTCAGGGGGGACTAGCACCACCTACGAGCAGTACTTC CASSGGTSTTYEQYF
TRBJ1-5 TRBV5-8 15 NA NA TGTGCCAGCAGCTTGCGAGACGACAGCAATCAGCCCCAGCATTTT CASSLRDDSNQPQHF
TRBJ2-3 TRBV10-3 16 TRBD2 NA TGTGCCATCAGTCAAAGACTAGCGGGAGCCCCAGATACGCAGTATTTT CAISQRLAGAPDTQYF
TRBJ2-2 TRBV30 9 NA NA TGTGCCTGGTACCGGGGAGCTGTTTTT CAWYRGAVF
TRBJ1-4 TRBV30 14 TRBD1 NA TGTGCCGGACTACTCCGACAGGGGGGTGAAAAACTGTTTTTT CAGLLRQGGEKLFF
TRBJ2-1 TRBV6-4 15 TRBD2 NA TGTGCCAGCAGTGACACTAGCGGGGCAAACAATGAGCAGTTCTTC CASSDTSGANNEQFF
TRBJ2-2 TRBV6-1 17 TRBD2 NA TGTGCCAGCAGTGAAGTAGGGACTAGCGATTACACCGGGGAGCTGTTTTTT CASSEVGTSDYTGELFF
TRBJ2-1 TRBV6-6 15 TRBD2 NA TGTGCCAGCAGTTACTCGACTAGCGGGCGTACGGAGCAGTTCTTC CASSYSTSGRTEQFF
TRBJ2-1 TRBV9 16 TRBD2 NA TGTGCCAGCAGCGCTCGGGCTAGCGGGGTATACAATGAGCAGTTCTTC CASSARASGVYNEQFF
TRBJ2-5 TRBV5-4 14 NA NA TGTGCCAGCACCTTGACCGGAGTTCAAGAGACCCAGTACTTC CASTLTGVQETQYF
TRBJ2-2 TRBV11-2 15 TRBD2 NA TGTGCCAGCAGCTCGGGACTAGCGTACACCGGGGAGCTGTTTTTT CASSSGLAYTGELFF
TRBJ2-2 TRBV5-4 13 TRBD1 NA TGTGCCAGCACCGACAGGGGGATGGGGGAGCTGTTTTTT CASTDRGMGELFF
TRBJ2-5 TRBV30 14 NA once TGTGCCTGGAGTGTCGAGACAGGCCAAGAGACCCAGTACTTC CAWSVETGQETQYF
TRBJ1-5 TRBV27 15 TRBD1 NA TGTGCCAGCAGAGGGACAGGGGGGTTGAATCAGCCCCAGCATTTT CASRGTGGLNQPQHF
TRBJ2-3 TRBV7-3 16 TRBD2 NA TGTGCCAGCAGCTCCGGACTAGCGGGATACACAGATACGCAGTATTTT CASSSGLAGYTDTQYF
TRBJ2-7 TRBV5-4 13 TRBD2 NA TGTGCCAGCAGTCCGGGACTAGCAGGTCTTGGGTACTTC CASSPGLAGLGYF
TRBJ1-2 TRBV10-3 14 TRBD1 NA TGTGCCGCCTCACCGGGACAGGGTGTAGTAGGCTACACCTTC CAASPGQGVVGYTF
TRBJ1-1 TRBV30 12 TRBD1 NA TGTGCCTGGAATAGGGGGCTCACTGAAGCTTTCTTT CAWNRGLTEAFF
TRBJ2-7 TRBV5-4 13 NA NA TGTGCCAGCAGCTTGTGGGGAGGCAACGAGCAGTACTTC CASSLWGGNEQYF
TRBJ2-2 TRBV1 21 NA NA TGCACCAGCAGCCAAGATGTTAGGGGGACTAGCGGGAGGGCGAACACCGGGGAGCTGTTTTTT CTSSQDVRGTSGRANTGELFF
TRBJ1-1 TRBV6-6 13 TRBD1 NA TGTGCCATCAGTGGACAGGGGAACACTGAAGCTTTCTTT CAISGQGNTEAFF
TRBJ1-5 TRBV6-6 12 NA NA TGTGCCAGCACCAGTAGCAATCAGCCCCAGCATTTT CASTSSNQPQHF
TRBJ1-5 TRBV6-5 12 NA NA TGTGCCAGCAGTGAACCGACCAGGCCCCAGCATTTT CASSEPTRPQHF
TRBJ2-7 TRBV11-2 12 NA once TGTGCCAGCAGCTCCATAGCCTACGAGCAGTACTTC CASSSIAYEQYF
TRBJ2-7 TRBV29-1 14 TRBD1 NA TGCAGCGCCAAAGGGACAGGGAGCTCCTACGAGCAGTACTTC CSAKGTGSSYEQYF
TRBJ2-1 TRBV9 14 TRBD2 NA TGTGCCAGCAGCGTAGCGACTAGCGGTGATGAGCAGTTCTTC CASSVATSGDEQFF
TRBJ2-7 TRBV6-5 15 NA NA TGTGCCAGCAGCCCAACAGGGTGGAGGCAGGACGAGCAGTACTTC CASSPTGWRQDEQYF
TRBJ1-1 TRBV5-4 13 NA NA TGTGCCAGCAGTCTGGCCGGGACCACTGAAGCTTTCTTT CASSLAGTTEAFF
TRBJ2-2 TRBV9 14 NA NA TGTGCCAGCAGCGTAGGGGGGAGCACCGGGGAGCTGTTTTTT CASSVGGSTGELFF
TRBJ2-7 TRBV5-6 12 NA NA TGTGCCAGCAGCTTGGGACGCTACGAGCAGTACTTC CASSLGRYEQYF
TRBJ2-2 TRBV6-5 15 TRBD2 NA TGTGCCAGCAGTTCTAGCGGGGGGGCTAGCGGGGAGCTGTTTTTT CASSSSGGASGELFF
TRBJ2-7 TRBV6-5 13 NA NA TGTGCCAGCAGTGACGGATCGGTCTACGAGCAGTACTTC CASSDGSVYEQYF
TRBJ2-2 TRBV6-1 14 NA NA TGTGCCAGCACCGGCATTTTCCACACCGGGGAGCTGTTTTTT CASTGIFHTGELFF
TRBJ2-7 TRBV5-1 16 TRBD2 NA TGCGCCAGCAGTTCGGGACTAGCGGGCCCATCCTACGAGCAGTACTTC CASSSGLAGPSYEQYF
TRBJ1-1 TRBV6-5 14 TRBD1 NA TGTGCCAGCAGTTACACCAGACAGGGGGGTGAAGCTTTCTTT CASSYTRQGGEAFF
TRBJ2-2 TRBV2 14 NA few TGTGCCAGCAGTGTCGGCTTTAACACCGGGGAGCTGTTTTTT CASSVGFNTGELFF